This TCR beta chain emerged from a study of human T cells and chemical hapten exposure. Study at large: Read at 6 days, the patch tests placed 0.01% DPC on the upper back. The patients, most of them female, presented with alopecia areata, totalis or universalis.

V lost 3 bases, J lost 0 bases, and 11 bases lay in between. In germline, CDR1 is SQVTM, CDR2 ANQGSEA. This CDR3 has 14 amino acids. Original data processing: Between about 20,000 and 750,000 TCRs appeared in each sample, and the median stood at 95,638. TCRdb independently ran MiXCR on the RACE reads; one entry per CDR3 protein. None of the V and J calls come from the authors' own analysis; TCRdb made them. The data contain a few hundred thousand distinct CDR3 sequences, around 6% of them singletons. Time point described: patch test 2, 6 weeks after DPC sensitization. Described treatment: therapeutic diphenylcyclopropenone sensitization with weekly scalp DPC. Patients had alopecia, were aged 18 to 70, and were not pregnant. This clonotype showed up many times.

Here the sequenced sample was whole blood, taken in connection with sensitization to the hapten diphenylcyclopropenone (DPC). This receptor was identified in a young woman with alopecia areata. Some clones in this sample may be carry-over from other donors' samples. V gene TRBV29-1 combines with J gene TRBJ1-1, with a weak D call TRBD1 (6 bases). Here the CDR3 reads CSVEATGLNTEAFF. DNA of the CDR3: TGCAGCGTTGAGGCCACAGGGTTGAACACTGAAGCTTTCTTT. The full variable domain, its missing parts supplied by reference TRBV29-1 and TRBJ1-1, is SAVISQKPSRDICQRGTSLTIQCQVDSQVTMMFWYRQQPGQSLTLIATANQGSEATYESGFVIDKFPISRPNLTFSTLTVSNMSPEDSSIYLCSVEATGLNTEAFFGQGTRLTVV.